This T cell receptor (beta chain) comes out of a study of naive and memory T cell subsets. Both TRBC1 and TRBC2 were covered by a beta constant-region primer of two equimolar oligonucleotides. Four rounds of PCR amplified the ligated cDNA using nested alpha and beta constant-region primers plus SP2. The cDNA 3' end received a ligated single-stranded oligonucleotide carrying the SP2 primer and a 12-nucleotide UMI. TCRdb analysed the UMI-ligation and nested PCR reads with MiXCR anew, one entry per CDR3 protein. The sample lists roughly 100,000 distinct CDR3 sequences; 14% were seen once. This clonotype was counted a few times. Its antigen is not identified. Cells stained for CD3, CD4, CD8, CD45RA, CD27 and viability were sorted into four CD45RA/CD27 subsets. Regarding the study as a whole: In CD4 and CD8 cells, diversity dropped from naive through EMRA. A few larger clonotypes appeared in naive repertoires, especially CD8, possibly memory cells re-expressing CD45RA. The power law exponent of TCR abundance differed between naive and memory cells.

This TCR derives from a human donor in good health. The sequenced material came from naive CD8+ T cells from blood.

The CDR3 region has the DNA TGTGCCAGCAGCGAGACAGGGTTCAATCAGCCCCAGCATTTT. Translation gives CASSETGFNQPQHF. The rearrangement links TRBV7-8 to TRBJ1-5; 7 bases align to TRBD1. Looked up from germline, CDR1 is SGHVS and CDR2 is FQNEAQ. The V gene end was trimmed by 5 bases and the J gene end by 3 bases; junction bases not matched to a gene: 4. CDR3 length: 14 residues.